The clone carrying this T cell receptor (beta chain) came up a few times. The antigen is not known. Running of the assay took place at deep level. Sequencing used immunoSEQ multiplex PCR; TCRdb keeps in-frame clones, though not all of them. Counted here are under 750,000 clones, approximately 77% occurring once; the ten biggest clones make up over 1.5%. Donation came from healthy HIV-negative adults that had no recent acute infections or vaccinations. The data belong to a study of shared clonotypes between healthy human individuals. Overall study results and limits: Relative to clonotypes present in all four donors, those not shared had lower generation probabilities.

The receptor's source is a woman between 25 and 40 years old in good health. Specimen: memory CD4+ T cells sorted from blood. Noted subset: CD45RA-negative fraction.

CDR3 sequence (DNA): TGTGCCTGGAGCCTTTCGTTCCGGGGGCAAGAGACCCAGTACTTC. Translation: CAWSLSFRGQETQYF. The V call is TRBV30, the J call TRBJ2-5; perhaps TRBD2 as D (6 bases). Germline CDR1 is GTSNPN and CDR2 is SVGIG (reference sequence). This CDR3 is 15 amino acids long. Trimming took off 3 bases at V and 2 bases at J, with 16 bases between the two ends.